Presented here are 19 T cell receptor beta chains from one specimen sequenced in a study of blood T cell repertoires in COVID-19. Produced via immunoSEQ multiplex PCR; TCRdb's table is partial and in-frame only. Here the sample spans fewer than 200,000 clones, nearly 80% being singletons. Sequenced sample: peripheral blood. All receptors derive from a woman between 70 and 85 years old with acute or convalescent COVID-19.

The table lists this clone with a few counts. J is TRBJ2-5 and V is TRBV7-2; 9 nucleotides agree with TRBD2. Looked up from germline, CDR1 is SGHTA and CDR2 is FQGNSA. Germline trimming cut 3 bases from V and 3 bases from J; bases unmatched to any gene: 5. The CDR3 extends over 15 amino acids. CDR3 in amino acids: CASSFRGGGEETQYF. The CDR3 nucleotides are TGTGCCAGCAGCTTTCGGGGCGGGGGGGAAGAGACCCAGTACTTC. The full variable domain, rest sourced from reference TRBV7-2 and TRBJ2-5, is GAGVSQSPSNKVTEKGKDVELRCDPISGHTALYWYRQSLGQGLEFLIYFQGNSAPDKSGLPSDRFSAERTGGSVSTLTIQRTQQEDSAVYLCASSFRGGGEETQYFGPGTRLLVL.

This CDR3 is CASLLAGGKRPYEQYF. CDR3 coding DNA: TGTGCCAGCCTCCTAGCGGGAGGGAAACGCCCCTACGAGCAGTACTTC. This chain joins TRBV6-4 and TRBJ2-7, with 12 positions matching TRBD2. Germline CDR1 reads MRHNA; CDR2 reads SNTAGT. Trimming cost V 8 bases and J 2 bases; bases outside gene matches: 10. The CDR3 sequence is 16 residues long.

The rearrangement links TRBV14 to TRBJ1-1, with D possibly matching TRBD1 (5 bases). Germline CDR1 reads SGHDN; CDR2 reads FVKESK. The CDR3 consists of 12 residues. The V and J ends lost 2 bases and 11 bases respectively, with 12 bases between them. The CDR3 DNA sequence: TGTGCCAGCAGCCAATTTTCAGGGAGGGCTTTCTTT. It codes for CASSQFSGRAFF.

The chain uses TRBV6-5 and TRBJ2-1; TRBD2 is a possible D gene (6 bases). Trimming cost V 7 bases and J 12 bases, with 22 bases left between them. This CDR3 contains 14 residues. Germline V gene lookup returns CDR1 MNHEY and CDR2 SVGAGI. For the CDR3, the DNA is TGTGCCAGCAATACTCTAGCGCTTGGTTTATGGCAGTTCTTC. Translated, it gives CASNTLALGLWQFF.

This chain joins TRBV5-1 and TRBJ2-4; TRBD1 aligns across 8 bases. Germline CDR1 and CDR2: SGHRS and YFSETQ. CDR3 length: 14 amino acids. Trimming at V came to 4 bases and at J to 6 bases, leaving 6 bases not matched to a gene. The CDR3 region has the DNA TGCGCCAGCAGCCTGGGACAGGCTGGAAACATTCAGTACTTC. Translation: CASSLGQAGNIQYF.

The chain links TRBV7-9 to TRBJ2-7; D may be TRBD1 (6 bases). The germline V and J ends were trimmed by 7 bases and 4 bases, with 14 bases remaining between them. Germline V gene sequence: CDR1 SEHNR, CDR2 FQNEAQ (reference sequence). There are 13 residues in the CDR3. Written as DNA, the CDR3 is TGTGCCAGCACGGAGACAGGTCCTTACGAGCAGTACTTC. Translation: CASTETGPYEQYF.

This chain connects TRBV2 to TRBJ1-1, with D possibly matching TRBD1 (5 bases). CDR1 and CDR2 (germline): SNHLY, FYNNEI. The CDR3 spans 13 residues. Trimming took off 7 bases at V and 0 bases at J, with 9 bases between the two ends. Here the CDR3 DNA reads TGTGCCAGCACATCAGGGTTGAACACTGAAGCTTTCTTT. Translating gives CASTSGLNTEAFF.

The chain combines TRBV5-1 with TRBJ2-3; no definite D call. The CDR3 has 12 amino acids. Germline-derived CDR1 and CDR2 are SGHRS and YFSETQ. The V gene lost 0 bases and the J gene lost 6 bases, with 5 bases spanning the gap. The CDR3 loop reads CASSLATDTQYF. CDR3 nucleotide sequence: TGCGCCAGCAGCTTGGCTACGGATACGCAGTATTTT.

The rearrangement links TRBV2 to TRBJ2-7, with 15 bases identical to TRBD2. Trimming removed 8 bases from V and 4 bases from J; junction bases left unmatched: 9. The CDR3 is 16 amino acids. Germline CDR1 reads SNHLY; CDR2 reads FYNNEI. The CDR3 here is CASGTAGLAGGYEQYF. CDR3 in DNA: TGTGCCAGCGGAACGGCTGGACTAGCGGGAGGGTACGAGCAGTACTTC.

This clone was seen a few times. The chain recombines TRBV19 with TRBJ2-1; 12 bases fit TRBD2. The CDR3 totals 16 residues. Trimming took 5 bases from V and 10 from J; bases not matched to a gene: 12. The germline V gene encodes CDR1 LNHDA and CDR2 SQIVND (reference sequence). CDR3 DNA sequence: TGTGCCAGTAGTCCCCGGGTCCTAGCGGGAGGGGGGGAGCAGTTCTTC. This translates into CASSPRVLAGGGEQFF.

The CDR3 sequence is CASSFRSGRNIQYF. Here the CDR3 DNA reads TGTGCCAGCAGCTTTAGAAGCGGGAGAAACATTCAGTACTTC. The J gene is TRBJ2-4, the V gene TRBV5-6; 8 bases align to TRBD2. This CDR3 region has 14 residues. Germline loops: CDR1 SGHDT, CDR2 YYEEEE. The junction had 4 bases not matched to a gene; V was cut back by 2 bases and J by 6 bases.

The rearrangement uses TRBV2 and TRBJ1-1; possibly TRBD1 for D (6 bases). Deletions cut 7 bases from V and 1 base from J, with 16 bases between. Germline V gene data show CDR1 as SNHLY and CDR2 as FYNNEI. The CDR3 totals 15 residues. The CDR3 bases are TGTGCCAGCACGCCACAAACAGGGAGGAACACTGAAGCTTTCTTT. Encoded protein: CASTPQTGRNTEAFF.

This clone was picked up one time. The chain couples TRBV7-9 to TRBJ1-5, with D possibly matching TRBD1 (5 bases). CDR1 and CDR2 from the germline V gene are SEHNR and FQNEAQ (reference sequence). V lost 4 bases to trimming and J lost 5 bases, with 15 bases between them. This CDR3 spans 15 amino acids. The CDR3: CASSSTEAGYQPQHF. DNA of the CDR3: TGTGCCAGCAGCTCGACAGAAGCGGGATATCAGCCCCAGCATTTT.

The V and J genes are TRBV30 and TRBJ1-1, with D tentatively TRBD1 (6 bases). The CDR3 loop spans 15 amino acids. V was shortened by 0 bases and J by 4 bases, with 15 bases between the two germline ends. CDR1 and CDR2 from the germline V gene are GTSNPN and SVGIG (reference sequence). For the CDR3, the DNA is TGTGCCTGGAGTGTACGGGGGGCGCTGACCACTGAAGCTTTCTTT. It is translated as CAWSVRGALTTEAFF.

Only one count was recorded for this clone. The chain recombines TRBV29-1 with TRBJ2-1; no clear D gene. Germline V gives CDR1 SQVTM, CDR2 ANQGSEA. This CDR3 is built from 15 residues. V lost 3 bases to trimming and J lost 8 bases, with 20 bases between them. CDR3 residues: CSVDSVQSVLDEQFF. The CDR3 region has the DNA TGCAGCGTTGATTCTGTACAAAGCGTATTGGATGAGCAGTTCTTC.

V gene TRBV18 combines with J gene TRBJ2-1; D might be TRBD1 (6 bases). The CDR3 contains 11 residues. Trimming took off 8 bases at V and 6 bases at J, with 8 bases between the two ends. Germline CDR1 is KGHSH and CDR2 is LQKENI. The CDR3 spells CASGQRNEQFF. The DNA of the CDR3 is TGTGCCAGCGGACAGCGCAATGAGCAGTTCTTC. The full variable domain, rest sourced from reference TRBV18 and TRBJ2-1, is NAGVMQNPRHLVRRRGQEARLRCSPMKGHSHVYWYRQLPEEGLKFMVYLQKENIIDESGMPKERFSAEFPKEGPSILRIQQVVRGDSAAYFCASGQRNEQFFGPGTRLTVL.

The V and J genes are TRBV5-1 and TRBJ2-7; 9 nucleotides agree with TRBD1. Germline V lookup: CDR1 SGHRS, CDR2 YFSETQ. V shed 4 bases, J shed 4 bases, and the junction held 12 bases outside the gene matches. The CDR3 runs 16 residues. CDR3 sequence reads: CASSNDLPGQGYEQYF. The DNA of the CDR3 is TGCGCCAGCAGCAATGATTTACCGGGACAGGGTTACGAGCAGTACTTC.

V gene TRBV3-1 (or the pseudogene TRBV3-2) combines with J gene TRBJ2-1; TRBD2 aligns across 8 bases. Germline V lookup: CDR1 LGHDT, CDR2 YNNKEL (reference sequence). The CDR3 totals 15 residues. The J segment lost 6 bases and the V segment lost 1 base, leaving 5 bases of the junction unmatched. This chain's CDR3 is CASSQGNGRANEQFF. CDR3 sequence (DNA): TGTGCCAGCAGCCAAGGAAACGGGAGGGCCAATGAGCAGTTCTTC.

There are a few counts of this clone. The rearrangement uses TRBV6-5 and TRBJ2-3, with 7 bases matching TRBD2. The length of the CDR3 is 13 residues. V trimming: 7 bases; J trimming: 5 bases; junction bases outside the gene matches: 6. Germline CDR1 MNHEY, CDR2 SVGAGI. The CDR3 DNA sequence: TGTGCCAGCACCCGGGGAGGGGAAGATACGCAGTATTTT. Amino acids: CASTRGGEDTQYF.